This T cell receptor beta chain was captured in a study of blood T cell repertoires in COVID-19. This clone was counted between two and nine times. Because the CDR3's place on the DNA is in doubt, the DNA is left out and the CDR3 is given as listed by TCRdb. The CDR3 has 23 amino acids, counting both end residues. Germline assignment: CDR1 WSHSY and CDR2 SAAADI. Profiling relied on immunoSEQ multiplex PCR, and the TCRdb table lists in-frame clones only, not all of them. The sample carries fewer than 110,000 clones, 80% to 85% recorded once. Sequencing used peripheral blood. The chain uses TRBV10-2 and TRBJ1-1; the tabulated D call, TRBD1, remains unverified against the DNA. The clonotype originates from a man aged 65 to 79 with acute or convalescent COVID-19. The CDR3: CASPPDWNTEAFFGQVWNTEAFF.